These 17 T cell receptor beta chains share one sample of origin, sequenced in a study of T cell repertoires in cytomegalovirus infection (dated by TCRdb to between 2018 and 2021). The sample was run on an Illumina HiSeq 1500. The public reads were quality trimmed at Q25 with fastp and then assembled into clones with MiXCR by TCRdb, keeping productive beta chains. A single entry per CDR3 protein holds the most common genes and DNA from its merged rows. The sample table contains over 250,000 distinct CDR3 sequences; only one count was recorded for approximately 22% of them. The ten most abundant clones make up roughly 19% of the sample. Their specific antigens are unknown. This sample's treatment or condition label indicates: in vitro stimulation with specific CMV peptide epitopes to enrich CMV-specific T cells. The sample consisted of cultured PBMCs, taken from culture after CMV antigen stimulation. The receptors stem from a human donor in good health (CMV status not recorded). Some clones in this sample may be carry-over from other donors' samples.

The CDR3 sequence: CSTSTSVKRETQYF. As DNA, the CDR3 is TGCAGCACATCTACTAGCGTGAAGAGAGAGACCCAGTACTTC. The chain joins TRBV29-1 to TRBJ2-5; 7 bases are shared with TRBD2. There are 14 residues in the CDR3. Germline CDR1 reads SQVTM; CDR2 reads ANQGSEA. Trimming took 8 bases from V and 4 from J; bases not matched to a gene: 13.

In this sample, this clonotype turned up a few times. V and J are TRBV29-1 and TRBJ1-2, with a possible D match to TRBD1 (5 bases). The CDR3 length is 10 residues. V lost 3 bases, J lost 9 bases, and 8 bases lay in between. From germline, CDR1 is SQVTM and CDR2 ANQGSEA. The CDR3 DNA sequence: TGCAGCGTTGAGGGGCAGCGCTACACCTTC. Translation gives CSVEGQRYTF.

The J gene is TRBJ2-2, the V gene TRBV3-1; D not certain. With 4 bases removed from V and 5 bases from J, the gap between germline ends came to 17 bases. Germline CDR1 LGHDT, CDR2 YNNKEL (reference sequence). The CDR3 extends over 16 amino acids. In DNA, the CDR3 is TGTGCCAGCAGCCCCCATTTGAAAAGATCTACCGGGGAGCTGTTTTTT. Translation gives CASSPHLKRSTGELFF.

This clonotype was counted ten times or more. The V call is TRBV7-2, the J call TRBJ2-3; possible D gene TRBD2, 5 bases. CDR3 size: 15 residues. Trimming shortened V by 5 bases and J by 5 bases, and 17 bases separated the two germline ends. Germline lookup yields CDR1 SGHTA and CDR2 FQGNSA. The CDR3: CASSRERSRGDTQYF. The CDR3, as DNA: TGTGCCAGCAGCCGCGAGCGGAGCCGGGGAGATACGCAGTATTTT.

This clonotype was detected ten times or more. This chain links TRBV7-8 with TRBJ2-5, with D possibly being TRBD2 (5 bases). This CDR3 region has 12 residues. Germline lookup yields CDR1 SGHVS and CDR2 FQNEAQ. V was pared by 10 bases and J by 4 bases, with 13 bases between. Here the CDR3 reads CATQPGGETQYF. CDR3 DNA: TGTGCCACCCAACCAGGAGGAGAGACCCAGTACTTC. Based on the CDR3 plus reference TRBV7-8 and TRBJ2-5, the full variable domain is GAGVSQSPRYKVAKRGQDVALRCDPISGHVSLFWYQQALGQGPEFLTYFQNEAQLDKSGLPSDRFFAERPEGSVSTLKIQRTQQEDSAVYLCATQPGGETQYFGPGTRLLVL.

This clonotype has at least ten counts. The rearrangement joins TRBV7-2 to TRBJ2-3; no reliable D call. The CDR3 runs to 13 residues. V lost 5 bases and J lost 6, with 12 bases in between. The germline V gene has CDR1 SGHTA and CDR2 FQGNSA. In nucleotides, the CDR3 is TGTGCCAGCAGCCCTAATACCGGGGATACGCAGTATTTT. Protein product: CASSPNTGDTQYF.

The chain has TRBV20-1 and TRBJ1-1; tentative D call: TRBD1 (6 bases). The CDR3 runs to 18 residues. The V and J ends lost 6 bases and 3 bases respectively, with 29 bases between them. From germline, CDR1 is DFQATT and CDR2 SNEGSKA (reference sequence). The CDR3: CSAPPQGHRGFGDTEAFF. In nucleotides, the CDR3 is TGCAGTGCCCCTCCTCAGGGGCACCGTGGTTTTGGGGACACTGAAGCTTTCTTT.

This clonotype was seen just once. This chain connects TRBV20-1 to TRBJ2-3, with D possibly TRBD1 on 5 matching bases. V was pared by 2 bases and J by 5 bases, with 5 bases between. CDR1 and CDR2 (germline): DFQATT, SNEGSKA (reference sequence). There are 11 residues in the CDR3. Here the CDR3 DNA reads TGCAGTGCTAGAAGGGGAGATACGCAGTATTTT. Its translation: CSARRGDTQYF.

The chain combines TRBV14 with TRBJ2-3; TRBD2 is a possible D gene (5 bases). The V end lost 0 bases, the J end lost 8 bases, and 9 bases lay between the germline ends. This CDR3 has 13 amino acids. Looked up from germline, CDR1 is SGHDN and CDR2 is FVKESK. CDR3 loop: CASSQEGAVTQYF. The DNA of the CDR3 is TGTGCCAGCAGCCAAGAAGGAGCGGTTACGCAGTATTTT.

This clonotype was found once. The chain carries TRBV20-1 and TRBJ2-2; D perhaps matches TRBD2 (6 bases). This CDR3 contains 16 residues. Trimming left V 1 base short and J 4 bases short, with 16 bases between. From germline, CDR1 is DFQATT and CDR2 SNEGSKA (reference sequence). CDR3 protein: CSARAPGLGRTGELFF. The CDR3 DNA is TGCAGTGCTAGAGCCCCGGGACTGGGACGCACCGGGGAGCTGTTTTTT.

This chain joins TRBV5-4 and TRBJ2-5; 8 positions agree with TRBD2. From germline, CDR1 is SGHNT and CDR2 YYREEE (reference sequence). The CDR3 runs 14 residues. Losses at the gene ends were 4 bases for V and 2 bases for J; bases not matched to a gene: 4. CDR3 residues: CASSATSGQETQYF. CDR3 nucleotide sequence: TGTGCCAGCAGCGCCACTAGCGGACAAGAGACCCAGTACTTC.

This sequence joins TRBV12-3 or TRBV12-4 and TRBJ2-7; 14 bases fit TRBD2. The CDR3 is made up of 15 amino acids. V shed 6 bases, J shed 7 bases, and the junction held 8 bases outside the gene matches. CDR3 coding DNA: TGTGCCAGCAGATCTATGGGACTAGCGGGGGATGAGCAGTACTTC. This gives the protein CASRSMGLAGDEQYF.

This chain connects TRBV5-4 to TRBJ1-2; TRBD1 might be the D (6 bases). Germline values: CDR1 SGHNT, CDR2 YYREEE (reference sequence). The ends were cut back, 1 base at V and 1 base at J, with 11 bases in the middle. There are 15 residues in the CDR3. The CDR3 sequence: CASSLRGGSNYGYTF. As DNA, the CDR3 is TGTGCCAGCAGCTTGAGAGGGGGTAGTAACTATGGCTACACCTTC.

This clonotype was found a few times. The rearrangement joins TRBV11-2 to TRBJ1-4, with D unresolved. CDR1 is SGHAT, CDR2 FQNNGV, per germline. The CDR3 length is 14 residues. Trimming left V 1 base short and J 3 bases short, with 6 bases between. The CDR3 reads CASSLGAANEKLFF. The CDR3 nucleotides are TGTGCCAGCAGCTTAGGGGCGGCTAATGAAAAACTGTTTTTT.

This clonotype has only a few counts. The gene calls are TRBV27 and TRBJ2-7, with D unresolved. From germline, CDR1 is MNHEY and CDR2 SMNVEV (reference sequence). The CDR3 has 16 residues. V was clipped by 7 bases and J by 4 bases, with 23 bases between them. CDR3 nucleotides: TGTGCCAGCATCATAAAGGGCAGAAGCCCCATTTACGAGCAGTACTTC. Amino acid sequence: CASIIKGRSPIYEQYF.

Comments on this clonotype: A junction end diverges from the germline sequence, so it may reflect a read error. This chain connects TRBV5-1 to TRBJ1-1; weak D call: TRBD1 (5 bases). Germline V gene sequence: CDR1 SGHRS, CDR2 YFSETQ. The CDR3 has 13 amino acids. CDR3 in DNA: TGCGCCAGCAGCTTGGTCCAGGGCACTGAAGCTTTTTTT. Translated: CASSLVQGTEAFF.

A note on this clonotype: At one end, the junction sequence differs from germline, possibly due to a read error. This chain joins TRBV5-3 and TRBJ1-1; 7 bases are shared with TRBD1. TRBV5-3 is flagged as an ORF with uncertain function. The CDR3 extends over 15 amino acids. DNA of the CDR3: TGTGCCAGCAGCTTGAGACAGGGCTTTGGCACTGAAGCTTTCTTT. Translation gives CASSLRQGFGTEAFF.